This passage covers 30 T cell receptor beta chains from one sample sequenced in a study of cytomegalovirus exposure and HLA in healthy donors. The study ran its PCR with 60 Vbeta and 13 Jbeta primers. Assay used: immunoSEQ multiplex PCR; TCRdb lists only in-frame clones, some missing. The data hold 110,000 to 150,000 clones, with about 80% observed a single time. Sequencing was carried out using PBMCs. The source of these receptors is a male donor in good health and CMV-seronegative.

This clone showed up just once. The CDR3 DNA sequence: TGCAGTGCCGGACGGGGAAGCGAGCAGTACTTC. Translating it yields CSAGRGSEQYF. The chain uses TRBV20-1 and TRBJ2-7; TRBD2 might be the D (5 bases). The CDR3 is made up of 11 amino acids. CDR1 is DFQATT and CDR2 is SNEGSKA in the germline V gene (reference sequence). Trimming left V 6 bases short and J 6 bases short, with 12 bases between.

The chain uses TRBV4-3 and TRBJ1-3; 10 bases are a match to TRBD1. The CDR3 loop spans 21 amino acids. J gave up 0 bases and V 0 bases, and 14 bases lay outside the gene matches. CDR1 and CDR2 from the germline V gene are LGHNA and YSLEER. This chain's CDR3 is CASSQDLGGQGSTSSGNTIYF. The DNA of the CDR3 is TGCGCCAGCAGCCAAGATCTGGGGGGACAGGGGTCGACAAGCTCTGGAAACACCATATATTTT.

The rearrangement links TRBV5-1 to TRBJ1-4, with 10 bases aligning to TRBD1. Germline V gives CDR1 SGHRS, CDR2 YFSETQ. The CDR3 is 16 residues long. J gave up 8 bases and V 4 bases, and 11 bases lay outside the gene matches. CDR3 residues: CASSPTGGGGYEKLFF. The CDR3 nucleotides read TGCGCCAGCAGCCCGACAGGGGGCGGGGGTTACGAAAAACTGTTTTTT.

The V gene is TRBV27, the J gene TRBJ1-5; 7 nucleotides agree with TRBD1. CDR3 length: 14 amino acids. V lost 6 bases to trimming and J lost 6 bases; unmatched junction nucleotides: 8. Germline V gene sequence: CDR1 MNHEY, CDR2 SMNVEV (reference sequence). CDR3 loop: CASRQQGFGQPQHF. CDR3 nucleotide sequence: TGTGCCAGCAGACAACAGGGGTTCGGTCAGCCCCAGCATTTT.

The chain joins TRBV27 to TRBJ2-3, with D unresolved. Germline V gene data show CDR1 as MNHEY and CDR2 as SMNVEV (reference sequence). The CDR3 has 14 amino acids. The V gene lost 4 bases and the J gene lost 4 bases, with 12 bases spanning the gap. CDR3 sequence reads: CASSSPARADTQYF. For the CDR3, the DNA is TGTGCCAGCAGTTCGCCAGCGCGCGCAGATACGCAGTATTTT.

The V gene is TRBV4-2, the J gene TRBJ1-1, with a tentative D call TRBD1 (6 bases). V dropped 3 bases and J dropped 1 base, with 9 bases sitting between them. This CDR3 has 14 residues. Looked up from germline, CDR1 is LGHNA and CDR2 is YNFKEQ. CDR3 protein: CASSHSDRNTEAFF. For the CDR3, the DNA is TGTGCCAGCAGCCATTCGGACAGGAACACTGAAGCTTTCTTT.

There are a few counts of this clone. This rearrangement joins TRBV28 to TRBJ2-7; D unresolved. Trimming removed 5 bases from V and 2 bases from J, with 13 bases in between. Germline CDR1 is MDHEN and CDR2 is SYDVKM. The CDR3 runs 14 residues. The CDR3 spells CASSAPSLTYEQYF. DNA for the CDR3: TGTGCCAGCAGTGCCCCGAGTTTAACCTACGAGCAGTACTTC.

The chain recombines TRBV5-8 with TRBJ1-1, with 7 bases aligning to TRBD1. The CDR3 extends over 16 amino acids. The J segment lost 0 bases and the V segment lost 6 bases, leaving 11 bases of the junction unmatched. Germline CDR1 is SGHTS and CDR2 is YDEGEE. The CDR3 nucleotides are TGTGCCAGCATTCTCCAAAGGGACAGCTTGAACACTGAAGCTTTCTTT. Protein product: CASILQRDSLNTEAFF.

This sequence joins TRBV30 and TRBJ1-5; D is unresolved. The V end was cut by 4 bases, the J end by 7 bases, with 11 bases between. Per germline, CDR1 GTSNPN and CDR2 SVGIG (reference sequence). The CDR3 is 12 residues long. The CDR3 bases are TGTGCCTGGAACCGAGAAAACCAGCCCCAGCATTTT. Translated, it gives CAWNRENQPQHF.

V gene TRBV6-5 combines with J gene TRBJ2-1; tentative D call: TRBD2 (5 bases). The CDR3 consists of 12 residues. Germline lookup yields CDR1 MNHEY and CDR2 SVGAGI. The germline V and J ends were trimmed by 6 bases and 5 bases, with 8 bases remaining between them. The CDR3 bases are TGTGCCAGCAGCGAGGGAAACAATGAGCAGTTCTTC. Its translation: CASSEGNNEQFF.

As DNA, the CDR3 is TGTGCCAGCAGCGGACCCTTAGCGGGGTTGACCTACGAGCAGTACTTC. Translated, it gives CASSGPLAGLTYEQYF. The chain couples TRBV2 to TRBJ2-7, with 8 bases lining up with TRBD2. The CDR3 extends over 16 amino acids. V shed 6 bases, J shed 2 bases, and the junction held 12 bases outside the gene matches. Per germline, CDR1 SNHLY and CDR2 FYNNEI.

The CDR3 coding sequence is TGTGCCAGCAGCTTAATAGCGGGACAGTCATACGAGCAGTACTTC. Protein: CASSLIAGQSYEQYF. This sequence joins TRBV7-6 and TRBJ2-7, with D perhaps TRBD2 (8 bases). The CDR3 spans 15 residues. V was trimmed by 2 bases and J by 4 bases, leaving 15 bases between them. Germline V gives CDR1 SGHVS, CDR2 FNYEAQ.

The chain has TRBV6-5 and TRBJ1-6; D is perhaps TRBD1 (6 bases). V was clipped by 2 bases and J by 0 bases, with 8 bases between them. CDR1 MNHEY and CDR2 SVGAGI come from the germline V gene. There are 16 residues in the CDR3. CDR3 amino acids: CASSYRGSSYNSPLHF. The CDR3 DNA reads TGTGCCAGCAGTTACAGGGGGAGCTCCTATAATTCACCCCTCCACTTT.

The gene calls are TRBV6-5 and TRBJ2-7; possibly TRBD1 for D (5 bases). Trimming took 2 bases from V and 3 from J, leaving 8 bases between them. The CDR3 runs 13 residues. Per germline, CDR1 MNHEY and CDR2 SVGAGI. The CDR3 region is CASSYKGNYEQYF. CDR3 bases: TGTGCCAGCAGTTACAAGGGGAACTACGAGCAGTACTTC.

This sequence joins TRBV6-1 and TRBJ1-1, with 7 bases identical to TRBD1. Trimming at V came to 5 bases and at J to 10 bases, leaving 10 bases not matched to a gene. The CDR3 sequence is 13 residues long. Per germline, CDR1 MNHNS and CDR2 SASEGT. The CDR3 DNA reads TGTGCCAGCAGTCCCTCGGGACAGCTGAGAGCTTTCTTT. Protein sequence: CASSPSGQLRAFF.

The chain has TRBV29-1 and TRBJ1-1, with D uncertain. Trimming pared 8 bases from V and 1 base from J, leaving 11 bases between. CDR3 size: 12 residues. Germline V gene lookup returns CDR1 SQVTM and CDR2 ANQGSEA. The CDR3 coding sequence is TGCAGCATCGGACTGCAGAACACTGAAGCTTTCTTT. It translates to CSIGLQNTEAFF.

V gene TRBV28 combines with J gene TRBJ2-7, with 8 positions matching TRBD1. The trim removed 7 bases at V and 4 bases at J, leaving 9 bases unmatched. CDR1 and CDR2 from the germline V gene are MDHEN and SYDVKM. The CDR3 is 14 amino acids. The DNA of the CDR3 is TGTGCCAGCACCCTAGGACAGGGAAGGTACGAGCAGTACTTC. Translation: CASTLGQGRYEQYF.

This sequence joins TRBV2 and TRBJ2-7; TRBD1 matches 9 bases. CDR3 length equals 16 residues. J gave up 4 bases and V 1 base, and 8 bases lay outside the gene matches. CDR1 SNHLY and CDR2 FYNNEI come from the germline V gene. CDR3 sequence: CASSEGTGQGWYEQYF. The CDR3 DNA reads as TGTGCCAGCAGTGAAGGAACAGGACAGGGGTGGTACGAGCAGTACTTC.

This clone was recorded only once. The chain joins TRBV19 to TRBJ1-1; TRBD1 might be the D (6 bases). The CDR3 sequence is 15 residues long. Germline V CDR1 and CDR2: LNHDA, SQIVND (reference sequence). Trimming stripped 0 bases from V and 2 bases from J, with 10 bases between. The CDR3 DNA reads as TGTGCCAGTAGTATAGAGGGGACACTCAACACTGAAGCTTTCTTT. Residues: CASSIEGTLNTEAFF.

V gene TRBV30 combines with J gene TRBJ2-7; D gene unclear. The CDR3 totals 13 residues. The germline gives CDR1 GTSNPN, CDR2 SVGIG (reference sequence). Trimming left V 5 bases short and J 0 bases short, with 11 bases between. CDR3 loop: CAWCRGSSYEQYF. Written as DNA, the CDR3 is TGTGCCTGGTGTCGAGGAAGCTCCTACGAGCAGTACTTC.

This clone was detected once. This chain uses TRBV19 with TRBJ1-1; D is perhaps TRBD1 (6 bases). The V and J ends lost 3 bases and 0 bases respectively, with 14 bases between them. CDR3 length: 16 residues. Germline V gene data show CDR1 as LNHDA and CDR2 as SQIVND (reference sequence). CDR3 DNA sequence: TGTGCCAGTAGTATTGGGGTAACAGGGCTGAACACTGAAGCTTTCTTT. As protein: CASSIGVTGLNTEAFF.

CDR3: CASSFSGAGELFF. The CDR3 DNA reads TGTGCCAGCAGCTTTTCCGGGGCCGGGGAGCTGTTTTTT. This chain links TRBV5-4 with TRBJ2-2; D possibly corresponds to TRBD2 (5 bases). Germline V gene sequence: CDR1 SGHNT, CDR2 YYREEE (reference sequence). Trimming left V 2 bases short and J 6 bases short, with 8 bases between. CDR3 size: 13 residues.

This sequence joins TRBV10-3 and TRBJ2-2, with unresolved D. Deletions cut 3 bases from V and 3 bases from J, with 11 bases between. Germline CDR1 is ENHRY and CDR2 is SYGVKD. The CDR3 loop spans 15 amino acids. CDR3 protein: CAISDPERDTGELFF. CDR3 DNA sequence: TGTGCCATCAGTGACCCAGAGCGAGACACCGGGGAGCTGTTTTTT.

The DNA for the CDR3 is TGTGCCAGCAGCTTGATGGGCGGGAACGGAATGAACACTGAAGCTTTCTTT. Its protein product is CASSLMGGNGMNTEAFF. The rearrangement links TRBV5-6 to TRBJ1-1; D is unclear. The CDR3 extends over 17 amino acids. V was cut by 1 base and J by 0 bases, with 16 bases left in between. The germline V gene encodes CDR1 SGHDT and CDR2 YYEEEE.

The chain couples TRBV11-2 to TRBJ2-5, with TRBD1 identical over 9 bases. The germline V gene has CDR1 SGHAT and CDR2 FQNNGV. V dropped 6 bases and J dropped 5; count of bases not matched to a gene: 13. The CDR3 is 16 amino acids. This CDR3 is CASSFGTGHGEETQYF. The CDR3 coding sequence is TGTGCCAGCAGTTTTGGGACAGGGCATGGCGAGGAGACCCAGTACTTC.

The gene calls are TRBV27 and TRBJ2-1; TRBD1 agrees at 8 bases. V was pared by 6 bases and J by 6 bases, with 4 bases of the junction left unmatched. Germline loops: CDR1 MNHEY, CDR2 SMNVEV (reference sequence). The CDR3 has 13 amino acids. The CDR3 DNA follows: TGTGCCAGCAGGCTGACAGGGGTCAATGAGCAGTTCTTC. It codes for CASRLTGVNEQFF.

The chain recombines TRBV4-1 with TRBJ1-2; 7 nucleotides match TRBD1. The trim removed 4 bases at V and 8 bases at J, leaving 10 bases unmatched. The CDR3 extends over 14 amino acids. Germline lookup yields CDR1 MGHRA and CDR2 YSYEKL. The CDR3 protein is CASSRDSSFGGYTF. The CDR3 coding sequence is TGCGCCAGCAGCCGGGACAGCTCTTTTGGAGGCTACACCTTC.

The J gene is TRBJ1-3, the V gene TRBV4-3, with D unresolved. Per germline, CDR1 LGHNA and CDR2 YSLEER. Trimming removed 0 bases from V and 0 bases from J, with 21 bases in between. The CDR3 has 20 residues. The CDR3 protein is CASSQEFAGISPNSGNTIYF. In nucleotides, the CDR3 is TGCGCCAGCAGCCAAGAGTTCGCAGGTATCAGTCCGAACTCTGGAAACACCATATATTTT.

The CDR3 spells CASSPRRQGAYSGANVLTF. CDR3 DNA: TGTGCCAGCTCACCTCGGCGACAGGGGGCATATTCTGGGGCCAACGTCCTGACTTTC. This chain links TRBV18 with TRBJ2-6, with 10 bases lining up with TRBD1. This CDR3 is 19 amino acids long. V gave up 3 bases and J gave up 1 base; unmatched junction bases: 9. Germline V gene sequence: CDR1 KGHSH, CDR2 LQKENI.

This chain uses TRBV29-1 with TRBJ2-2; 7 bases line up with TRBD1. V trimming: 6 bases; J trimming: 1 base; junction bases outside the gene matches: 2. This CDR3 region has 13 residues. The germline gives CDR1 SQVTM, CDR2 ANQGSEA. The CDR3 DNA sequence: TGCAGCGTGGGACAGCTGAACACCGGGGAGCTGTTTTTT. It is translated as CSVGQLNTGELFF.